The text below deals with one T cell receptor (beta chain). Its antigen is unknown. The study ran its PCR with 60 Vbeta and 13 Jbeta primers. Libraries were prepared by immunoSEQ multiplex PCR; TCRdb keeps only in-frame clonotypes and omits some of them. The profile shows some 100,000 clones, 74% of them singletons. The sample comes from a study of cytomegalovirus exposure and HLA in healthy donors. General study points: Reportedly, a later analysis found an Asian-associated ancestry cluster had fewer N-insertions than the roughly 630-donor mean. The likely explanation for a cluster of highly shared sequence variants was sequencing artifact.

CDR1 LGHNA and CDR2 YNFKEQ come from the germline V gene. The V gene lost 1 base and the J gene lost 1 base, with 16 bases spanning the gap. This CDR3 has 18 amino acids. The TCR sequence derives from a human donor in good health. The V and J genes are TRBV4-2 and TRBJ2-2; D is possibly TRBD2 (5 bases). What was sequenced was PBMCs. The CDR3 reads CASSQASSPMRNTGELFF. The CDR3 region has the DNA TGTGCCAGCAGCCAAGCCTCTAGCCCGATGAGGAACACCGGGGAGCTGTTTTTT.